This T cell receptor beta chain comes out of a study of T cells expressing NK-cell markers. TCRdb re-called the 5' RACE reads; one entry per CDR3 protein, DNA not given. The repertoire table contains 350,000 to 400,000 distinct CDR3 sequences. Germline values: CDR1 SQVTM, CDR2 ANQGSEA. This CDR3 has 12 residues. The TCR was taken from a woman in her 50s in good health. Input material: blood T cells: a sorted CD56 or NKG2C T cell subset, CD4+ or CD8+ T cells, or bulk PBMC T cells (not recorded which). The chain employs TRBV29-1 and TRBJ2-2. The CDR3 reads CSFAVRTGELFF.